Shown below are 32 T cell receptor beta chains from a single sample sequenced in a study of blood T cell repertoires in COVID-19. The data were produced by immunoSEQ multiplex PCR, yet TCRdb's version contains in-frame clones alone and is incomplete. The repertoire holds under 60,000 clones, with roughly nine tenths as singletons. Sequences were obtained from peripheral blood. These receptors all come from a man aged 60 to 69 with acute or convalescent COVID-19.

This chain uses TRBV2 with TRBJ1-1; no firm D call. Germline-derived CDR1 and CDR2 are SNHLY and FYNNEI. The germline V and J ends were trimmed by 1 base and 5 bases, with 14 bases remaining between them. The CDR3 covers 15 residues. CDR3 nucleotide sequence: TGTGCCAGCAGTGAAGTAGGCGGGGTACGGACTGAAGCTTTCTTT. It specifies CASSEVGGVRTEAFF.

The chain joins TRBV12-3 or TRBV12-4 to TRBJ2-3, with D possibly being TRBD2 (5 bases). The CDR3 is made up of 13 amino acids. The V gene lost 7 bases and the J gene lost 3 bases, with 11 bases spanning the gap. In DNA form, the CDR3 reads TGTGCCAGCACCTCGGACTTTACAGATACGCAGTATTTT. Translated, it gives CASTSDFTDTQYF.

For the CDR3, the DNA is TGTGCCAGCAGCGAACCCGAAGGGACAGTCAATGAGCAGTTCTTC. Residues: CASSEPEGTVNEQFF. The chain has TRBV5-6 and TRBJ2-1; TRBD1 agrees at 7 bases. The length of the CDR3 is 15 residues. CDR1 and CDR2 from the germline V gene are SGHDT and YYEEEE. The junction had 10 bases not matched to a gene; V was cut back by 4 bases and J by 6 bases.

The chain recombines TRBV3-1 (or the pseudogene TRBV3-2) with TRBJ2-5; 7 bases agree with TRBD2. The CDR3 length is 15 residues. With 1 base clipped from V and 1 base from J, the junction kept 3 bases outside the gene matches. Germline CDR1 is LGHDT and CDR2 is YNNKEL (reference sequence). The CDR3 protein is CASSQGGGGQETQYF. The CDR3 DNA is TGTGCCAGCAGCCAAGGGGGCGGGGGCCAAGAGACCCAGTACTTC.

This clone is deemed medium-sized. The CDR3 DNA reads as TGTGCCAGCAGCTTAGAAGGGGGACCTCAGTACTTC. The encoded protein is CASSLEGGPQYF. V gene TRBV7-9 combines with J gene TRBJ2-7; D is perhaps TRBD1 (6 bases). Trimming removed 1 base at V and 10 bases at J, with 11 bases between. The germline CDR1 and CDR2 sequences are SEHNR and FQNEAQ (reference sequence). The CDR3 spans 12 residues.

The chain couples TRBV18 to TRBJ2-7, with TRBD2 as a possible D gene (5 bases). Deletions cut 2 bases from V and 2 bases from J, with 7 bases between. CDR3 length: 13 residues. Germline CDR1 reads KGHSH; CDR2 reads LQKENI. In DNA, the CDR3 is TGTGCCAGCTCACCAGGCGGGCCCTACGAGCAGTACTTC. Protein product: CASSPGGPYEQYF.

This clone was seen more than once but under ten times. This rearrangement joins TRBV6-5 to TRBJ2-1, with 11 bases lining up with TRBD2. The CDR3 extends over 14 amino acids. The germline CDR1 and CDR2 sequences are MNHEY and SVGAGI. Trimming removed 6 bases from V and 10 bases from J; junction bases left unmatched: 8. Written as DNA, the CDR3 is TGTGCCAGCAGCCGTAGCGGGGGGGACGGGGAGCAGTTCTTC. This encodes CASSRSGGDGEQFF.

The chain links TRBV5-4 to TRBJ1-2; possible D gene TRBD1, 5 bases. Deletions cut 6 bases from V and 7 bases from J, with 16 bases between. This CDR3 contains 13 residues. The germline gives CDR1 SGHNT, CDR2 YYREEE (reference sequence). CDR3 amino acids: CASTGDSAGGYTF. CDR3 nucleotide sequence: TGTGCCAGCACCGGAGACAGCGCAGGTGGCTACACCTTC. The full variable domain, in which reference TRBV5-4 and TRBJ1-2 provide the parts outside the CDR3, is ETGVTQSPTHLIKTRGQQVTLRCSSQSGHNTVSWYQQALGQGPQFIFQYYREEENGRGNFPPRFSGLQFPNYSSELNVNALELDDSALYLCASTGDSAGGYTFGSGTRLTVV.

The chain is built from TRBV19 and TRBJ1-6, with D maybe TRBD1 (5 bases). Germline assignment: CDR1 LNHDA and CDR2 SQIVND (reference sequence). V was cut by 3 bases and J by 9 bases, with 12 bases left in between. This CDR3 is built from 14 residues. The CDR3 spells CASSMEGEGSPLHF. The CDR3 bases are TGTGCCAGTAGTATGGAAGGGGAAGGTTCACCCCTCCACTTT.

This chain uses TRBV10-3 with TRBJ2-1; 7 bases line up with TRBD2. Germline CDR1 ENHRY, CDR2 SYGVKD. Losses at the gene ends were 4 bases for V and 7 bases for J; bases not matched to a gene: 13. CDR3 size: 16 residues. CDR3 sequence reads: CAISGPRTGLPNEQFF. The CDR3 coding sequence is TGTGCCATCAGTGGCCCCCGGACGGGACTACCGAATGAGCAGTTCTTC.

This clone was seen just once. The J gene is TRBJ1-3, the V gene TRBV9; weak D call: TRBD1 (6 bases). V shed 3 bases and J shed 0 bases, with 10 bases lying between them. CDR3 length equals 15 residues. Germline-derived CDR1 and CDR2 are SGDLS and YYNGEE. The CDR3 loop is CASSGTDSSGNTIYF. The CDR3 DNA follows: TGTGCCAGCAGCGGGACAGATTCCTCTGGAAACACCATATATTTT.

The chain links TRBV29-1 to TRBJ1-3; 8 nucleotides agree with TRBD1. Germline-derived CDR1 and CDR2 are SQVTM and ANQGSEA. The CDR3 totals 15 residues. The V and J ends lost 5 bases and 2 bases, in that order; junction bases with no gene match: 8. CDR3 sequence (DNA): TGCAGCGTTCGCGACCCGGACAGGGCTGGAAACACCATATATTTT. Its translation is CSVRDPDRAGNTIYF.

The genes are TRBV30 and TRBJ2-1; TRBD1 agrees at 9 bases. J was trimmed by 4 bases and V by 0 bases; bases with no gene match: 4. The CDR3 is 15 residues long. Germline V gene lookup returns CDR1 GTSNPN and CDR2 SVGIG (reference sequence). Here the CDR3 DNA reads TGTGCCTGGAGTGTTGTCGGACAGGGGTACAATGAGCAGTTCTTC. It yields the protein CAWSVVGQGYNEQFF. The full variable domain, completed using reference TRBV30 and TRBJ2-1, is SQTIHQWPATLVQPVGSPLSLECTVEGTSNPNLYWYRQAAGRGLQLLFYSVGIGQISSEVPQNLSASRPQDRQFILSSKKLLLSDSGFYLCAWSVVGQGYNEQFFGPGTRLTVL.

The rearrangement uses TRBV6-5 and TRBJ1-4, with TRBD1 as a possible D gene (5 bases). Trimming pared 7 bases from V and 11 bases from J, leaving 17 bases between. The CDR3 loop spans 13 amino acids. CDR1 is MNHEY, CDR2 SVGAGI, per germline. The CDR3 region has the DNA TGTGCCAGCACGGCGGCGTTCGGGGGGAAACTGTTTTTT. This translates into CASTAAFGGKLFF.

The gene calls are TRBV12-3 or TRBV12-4 and TRBJ1-1; the D is unclear. The CDR3 sequence is 13 residues long. The ends were cut back, 3 bases at V and 3 bases at J, with 8 bases in the middle. The DNA for the CDR3 is TGTGCCAGCAGTTTTGGGCCTGACACTGAAGCTTTCTTT. Residues: CASSFGPDTEAFF.

The chain recombines TRBV30 with TRBJ1-1; D may be TRBD1 (6 bases). Germline-derived CDR1 and CDR2 are GTSNPN and SVGIG (reference sequence). This CDR3 contains 13 residues. Trimming left V 7 bases short and J 4 bases short, with 16 bases between. CDR3 DNA: TGTGCCTCCCTACACAGGGAGGGCACTGAAGCTTTCTTT. As protein: CASLHREGTEAFF. Full variable domain (outside the CDR3, taken from reference TRBV30 and TRBJ1-1): SQTIHQWPATLVQPVGSPLSLECTVEGTSNPNLYWYRQAAGRGLQLLFYSVGIGQISSEVPQNLSASRPQDRQFILSSKKLLLSDSGFYLCASLHREGTEAFFGQGTRLTVV.

About this clone itself: The germline gene is not matched at one end of the junction; a read error may be the cause. This sequence joins TRBV7-7 and TRBJ2-3, with D perhaps TRBD2 (7 bases). The CDR3 is 16 residues long. CDR1 and CDR2 from the germline V gene are SSHAT and FNYEAQ (reference sequence). Written as DNA, the CDR3 is TGTGCTAGCAGCTCCGTCTTAGGGGGGGCGAGTAGTAGGCAGTATTTT. This translates into CASSSVLGGASSRQYF. Drawing the rest from reference TRBV7-7 and TRBJ2-3, the complete variable domain is GAGVSQSPRYKVTKRGQDVTLRCDPISSHATLYWYQQALGQGPEFLTYFNYEAQPDKSGLPSDRFSAERPEGSISTLTIQRTEQRDSAMYRCASSSVLGGASSRQYFGPGTRLTVL.

Only a few counts were recorded for this clone. The chain carries TRBV5-1 and TRBJ2-6; 9 bases are shared with TRBD1. The germline V gene has CDR1 SGHRS and CDR2 YFSETQ. Germline trimming cut 0 bases from V and 2 bases from J; bases unmatched to any gene: 9. This CDR3 contains 19 residues. CDR3 protein: CASSLAHRGQSAGANVLTF. The CDR3 DNA reads as TGCGCCAGCAGCTTGGCCCACAGGGGGCAGTCGGCTGGGGCCAACGTCCTGACTTTC.

This clone is a singleton in its sample. The CDR3 coding sequence is TGCAGTAGCTCCGGGACAGGGTACACTGAAGCTTTCTTT. This translates into CSSSGTGYTEAFF. The chain recombines TRBV29-1 with TRBJ1-1, with TRBD1 matching over 9 bases. CDR3 length: 13 residues. Germline V gene data show CDR1 as SQVTM and CDR2 as ANQGSEA.

The J gene is TRBJ2-5, the V gene TRBV6-5, with a weak D call TRBD2 (6 bases). Trimming took off 2 bases at V and 5 bases at J, with 9 bases between the two ends. This CDR3 has 13 amino acids. Germline loops: CDR1 MNHEY, CDR2 SVGAGI. CDR3 residues: CASSYAGRETQYF. The CDR3 DNA sequence: TGTGCCAGCAGTTACGCGGGGCGGGAGACCCAGTACTTC.

This clone was seen just once. This chain uses TRBV9 with TRBJ2-2; TRBD1 might be the D (5 bases). With 0 bases removed from V and 6 bases from J, the gap between germline ends came to 24 bases. The CDR3 loop spans 19 amino acids. In germline, CDR1 is SGDLS, CDR2 YYNGEE. The CDR3 nucleotides are TGTGCCAGCAGCGTAGGACAGCGAGGATGGTCGGTTGGACCCGGGGAGCTGTTTTTT. Its protein product is CASSVGQRGWSVGPGELFF.

This sequence joins TRBV18 and TRBJ2-7; TRBD1 agrees at 8 bases. The trim removed 6 bases at V and 6 bases at J, leaving 10 bases unmatched. The CDR3 totals 14 residues. The germline gives CDR1 KGHSH, CDR2 LQKENI. The CDR3 bases are TGTGCCAGCTCGCGAGAGGGCAGGGGGCGCGAGCAGTACTTC. Translated: CASSREGRGREQYF.

The rearrangement uses TRBV30 and TRBJ1-6; 7 bases match TRBD1. Germline V gene sequence: CDR1 GTSNPN, CDR2 SVGIG (reference sequence). CDR3 length: 13 residues. The V segment lost 7 bases and the J segment 6 bases; nucleotides outside the gene matches: 6. The CDR3 loop reads CALQGKFNSPLHF. The CDR3 nucleotides read TGTGCCTTACAGGGGAAATTTAATTCACCCCTCCACTTT. The full variable domain, completed using reference TRBV30 and TRBJ1-6, is SQTIHQWPATLVQPVGSPLSLECTVEGTSNPNLYWYRQAAGRGLQLLFYSVGIGQISSEVPQNLSASRPQDRQFILSSKKLLLSDSGFYLCALQGKFNSPLHFGNGTRLTVT.

This chain joins TRBV7-3 and TRBJ2-3; D is possibly TRBD2 (6 bases). The CDR3 covers 18 residues. Germline V lookup: CDR1 SGHTA, CDR2 FQGTGA. Deletions cut 5 bases from V and 3 bases from J, with 24 bases between. The CDR3 DNA is TGTGCCAGCAGCCGGATAGCGGTGGCTAGCTCGTTTACAGATACGCAGTATTTT. It translates to CASSRIAVASSFTDTQYF.

The gene calls are TRBV5-4 and TRBJ1-4; 7 nucleotides agree with TRBD1. Trimming took 5 bases from V and 3 from J; bases not matched to a gene: 13. Germline V CDR1 and CDR2: SGHNT, YYREEE (reference sequence). The CDR3 has 17 residues. CDR3 loop: CASSFPTGEDANEKLFF. Written as DNA, the CDR3 is TGTGCCAGCAGTTTCCCCACAGGGGAAGACGCTAATGAAAAACTGTTTTTT.

The gene calls are TRBV25-1 and TRBJ1-1; no firm D call. Looked up from germline, CDR1 is MGHDK and CDR2 is SYGVNS. This CDR3 has 13 amino acids. Trimming shortened V by 7 bases and J by 1 base, and 10 bases separated the two germline ends. For the CDR3, the DNA is TGTGCCAGCACCGGGATCGGGAACACTGAAGCTTTCTTT. It encodes CASTGIGNTEAFF.

This clone was picked up a small number of times. The chain links TRBV6-5 to TRBJ1-5; weak D call: TRBD1 (5 bases). Trimming stripped 7 bases from V and 5 bases from J, with 15 bases between. CDR3 length: 14 residues. From germline, CDR1 is MNHEY and CDR2 SVGAGI. CDR3 sequence (DNA): TGTGCCAGCACCTTTGGACACACGGATCAGCCCCAGCATTTT. It encodes CASTFGHTDQPQHF.

This sequence joins TRBV5-5 and TRBJ2-7, with 10 nucleotides matching TRBD1. The CDR3 consists of 14 residues. The trim removed 0 bases at V and 4 bases at J, leaving 1 base unmatched. CDR1 and CDR2 from the germline V gene are SGHKS and YYEKEE (reference sequence). CDR3 region: CASSLGTGGYEQYF. The DNA of the CDR3 is TGTGCCAGCAGCTTGGGGACAGGGGGTTACGAGCAGTACTTC.

The chain recombines TRBV5-1 with TRBJ2-5, with a weak D call TRBD2 (5 bases). Trimming left V 7 bases short and J 2 bases short, with 12 bases between. This CDR3 comprises 13 residues. Looked up from germline, CDR1 is SGHRS and CDR2 is YFSETQ. The DNA for the CDR3 is TGCGCCAGCGGATTAGGGAGTCAAGAGACCCAGTACTTC. Encoded protein: CASGLGSQETQYF.

Only one count was recorded for this clone. V is TRBV5-1 and J is TRBJ2-2; 8 nucleotides align to TRBD2. Germline-derived CDR1 and CDR2 are SGHRS and YFSETQ. Losses at the gene ends were 1 base for V and 1 base for J; bases not matched to a gene: 3. The CDR3 is made up of 16 amino acids. In nucleotides, the CDR3 is TGCGCCAGCAGCTTGACAGCGGGGGAGAACACCGGGGAGCTGTTTTTT. It is translated as CASSLTAGENTGELFF.

This clone was seen more than once but under ten times. This chain links TRBV6-6 with TRBJ1-3; D is perhaps TRBD1 (6 bases). From germline, CDR1 is MNHNY and CDR2 SVGAGI (reference sequence). This CDR3 region has 16 residues. Trimming cost V 7 bases and J 9 bases, with 25 bases left between them. The CDR3 coding sequence is TGTGCCAGCATCTCGGGGTTAGGGACAACCCGGTCCACCATATATTTT. Protein: CASISGLGTTRSTIYF.

The chain recombines TRBV24-1 with TRBJ2-3; tentatively, D is TRBD2 (5 bases). V lost 4 bases and J lost 6, with 16 bases in between. The CDR3 spans 15 residues. Germline loops: CDR1 KGHDR, CDR2 SFDVKD. As DNA, the CDR3 is TGTGCCACCAGTGACCCCTCAGGCGGGTCCGATACGCAGTATTTT. Its translation: CATSDPSGGSDTQYF.